Following are 25 T cell receptor beta chains from one sample sequenced in a study of blood T cell repertoires in COVID-19. Assay: immunoSEQ multiplex PCR; the TCRdb copy retains only in-frame clones and omits some. This sample has some 14,000 clones, with less than 90% found just once. The sequencing sample was made of peripheral blood. The receptors were sampled from a human donor in a cohort sampled during active COVID-19.

This chain uses TRBV2 with TRBJ2-2; no clear D. Germline CDR1 and CDR2: SNHLY and FYNNEI. The CDR3 is 13 amino acids. V was clipped by 7 bases and J by 4 bases, with 10 bases between them. The CDR3 protein is CASNDQVTGELFF. In nucleotides, the CDR3 is TGTGCCAGCAATGATCAGGTCACCGGGGAGCTGTTTTTT.

This rearrangement joins TRBV3-1 (or the pseudogene TRBV3-2) to TRBJ1-1; 8 bases agree with TRBD1. This CDR3 comprises 15 residues. V trimming: 2 bases; J trimming: 1 base; junction bases outside the gene matches: 3. Germline CDR1 LGHDT, CDR2 YNNKEL (reference sequence). CDR3 DNA: TGTGCCAGCAGCCAAATTGGACAGGGGAACACTGAAGCTTTCTTT. Translating it yields CASSQIGQGNTEAFF.

The chain employs TRBV5-1 and TRBJ2-5; D is perhaps TRBD1 (5 bases). The CDR3 totals 16 residues. The ends were cut back, 3 bases at V and 2 bases at J, with 17 bases in the middle. CDR1 is SGHRS, CDR2 YFSETQ, per germline. The CDR3 is CASSSTTGVSQETQYF. The CDR3 DNA reads as TGCGCCAGCAGCTCAACAACAGGTGTTTCGCAAGAGACCCAGTACTTC. Drawing the rest from reference TRBV5-1 and TRBJ2-5, the complete variable domain is KAGVTQTPRYLIKTRGQQVTLSCSPISGHRSVSWYQQTPGQGLQFLFEYFSETQRNKGNFPGRFSGRQFSNSRSEMNVSTLELGDSALYLCASSSTTGVSQETQYFGPGTRLLVL.

This clone was detected once. This rearrangement joins TRBV5-1 to TRBJ2-5, with 9 bases that match TRBD2. V lost 1 base and J lost 1; bases outside the gene matches: 5. Germline V gives CDR1 SGHRS, CDR2 YFSETQ. There are 16 residues in the CDR3. The DNA of the CDR3 is TGCGCCAGCAGCTTGATAGCGGGGGAAACCCAAGAGACCCAGTACTTC. This encodes CASSLIAGETQETQYF. The full variable domain, in which reference TRBV5-1 and TRBJ2-5 provide the parts outside the CDR3, is KAGVTQTPRYLIKTRGQQVTLSCSPISGHRSVSWYQQTPGQGLQFLFEYFSETQRNKGNFPGRFSGRQFSNSRSEMNVSTLELGDSALYLCASSLIAGETQETQYFGPGTRLLVL.

The chain has TRBV4-1 and TRBJ1-2, with D hard to call. V shed 1 base and J shed 8 bases, with 20 bases lying between them. This CDR3 has 16 residues. Germline V CDR1 and CDR2: MGHRA, YSYEKL. CDR3 nucleotides: TGCGCCAGCAGCCAAGGTGGGCAATCCCACGCGAGCGGCTACACCTTC. Its translation is CASSQGGQSHASGYTF.

This chain uses TRBV3-1 (or the pseudogene TRBV3-2) with TRBJ2-5; D remains ambiguous. Trimming left V 8 bases short and J 5 bases short, with 12 bases between. Per germline, CDR1 LGHDT and CDR2 YNNKEL (reference sequence). The CDR3 has 12 residues. This CDR3 is CASQTLSETQYF. In nucleotides, the CDR3 is TGTGCCAGCCAAACCCTCAGTGAGACCCAGTACTTC.

In its sample, this clone was seen once. At one boundary the junction diverges from the germline segment, which might be a read error. The chain uses TRBV3-1 (or the pseudogene TRBV3-2) and TRBJ2-7; 8 positions match TRBD2. This CDR3 spans 12 amino acids. CDR1 is LGHDT and CDR2 is YNNKEL in the germline V gene (reference sequence). The CDR3 nucleotides read TGTGCCAGCAGCCAAGAGGGGACTAGGGTAAACTTC. It is translated as CASSQEGTRVNF.

The chain combines TRBV2 with TRBJ2-2, with D possibly being TRBD1 (6 bases). Trimming stripped 7 bases from V and 2 bases from J, with 11 bases between. The germline V gene encodes CDR1 SNHLY and CDR2 FYNNEI. CDR3 length: 14 amino acids. The CDR3 DNA is TGTGCCAGCAAGTTGGACAGTAACACCGGGGAGCTGTTTTTT. Translated: CASKLDSNTGELFF.

The chain carries TRBV6-5 and TRBJ1-1; no firm D call. V lost 6 bases and J lost 5, with 10 bases in between. Per germline, CDR1 MNHEY and CDR2 SVGAGI. The CDR3 runs 12 residues. CDR3 in amino acids: CASSLGVTEAFF. The CDR3 nucleotides are TGTGCCAGCAGCCTGGGAGTGACTGAAGCTTTCTTT.

This chain connects TRBV27 to TRBJ2-2, with D possibly being TRBD2 (5 bases). V lost 3 bases and J lost 5, with 10 bases in between. The CDR3 length is 14 residues. The germline V gene has CDR1 MNHEY and CDR2 SMNVEV (reference sequence). The CDR3 region has the DNA TGTGCCAGCAGTTTGAGGGTAGGAACCGGGGAGCTGTTTTTT. Residues: CASSLRVGTGELFF.

The rearrangement uses TRBV6-5 and TRBJ2-5, with a possible D match to TRBD2 (5 bases). The germline V and J ends were trimmed by 7 bases and 2 bases, with 11 bases remaining between them. There are 13 residues in the CDR3. Per germline, CDR1 MNHEY and CDR2 SVGAGI. The DNA of the CDR3 is TGTGCCAGCATACGGGGTCCGCAAGAGACCCAGTACTTC. This codes for CASIRGPQETQYF.

The chain joins TRBV18 to TRBJ1-1; no firm D call. Trimming left V 6 bases short and J 0 bases short, with 8 bases between. This CDR3 contains 13 residues. CDR1 and CDR2 (germline): KGHSH, LQKENI. The CDR3 loop is CASSLQMNTEAFF. CDR3 DNA sequence: TGTGCCAGCTCCCTACAGATGAACACTGAAGCTTTCTTT.

The chain joins TRBV6-1 to TRBJ2-7; no clear D. The CDR3 is 13 amino acids. V dropped 0 bases and J dropped 6 bases, with 9 bases sitting between them. Per germline, CDR1 MNHNS and CDR2 SASEGT. CDR3 DNA sequence: TGTGCCAGCAGTGAAGCGTCCAGAAGCGAGCAGTACTTC. Protein sequence: CASSEASRSEQYF.

The genes are TRBV24-1 and TRBJ2-1; 7 positions agree with TRBD1. CDR1 KGHDR and CDR2 SFDVKD come from the germline V gene. CDR3 length: 18 residues. Unmatched junction bases numbered 16, after V lost 6 bases and J lost 3 bases. CDR3 in amino acids: CATSNSPGRQGNYNEQFF. In DNA form, the CDR3 reads TGTGCCACCAGTAATTCCCCCGGCCGACAGGGCAACTACAATGAGCAGTTCTTC.

This clone was detected only a few times. The CDR3 sequence: CASISPGQGRNQPQHF. For the CDR3, the DNA is TGTGCCAGCATCTCACCGGGACAGGGGCGGAATCAGCCCCAGCATTTT. This chain uses TRBV28 with TRBJ1-5; 10 bases fit TRBD1. Per germline, CDR1 MDHEN and CDR2 SYDVKM. Losses at the gene ends were 7 bases for V and 4 bases for J; bases not matched to a gene: 10. The CDR3 is 16 amino acids.

This chain connects TRBV5-1 to TRBJ2-7, with no clear D. V was cut by 0 bases and J by 5 bases, with 12 bases left in between. The germline CDR1 and CDR2 sequences are SGHRS and YFSETQ. The CDR3 covers 14 residues. The CDR3 here is CASSLGTAGNEQYF. The CDR3 DNA sequence: TGCGCCAGCAGCTTGGGTACGGCAGGTAACGAGCAGTACTTC.

The V and J genes are TRBV28 and TRBJ2-1; TRBD2 matches at 12 bases. Trimming at V came to 6 bases and at J to 5 bases, leaving 11 bases not matched to a gene. The CDR3 has 17 residues. CDR1 is MDHEN, CDR2 SYDVKM, per germline. CDR3 sequence reads: CASSSRLAGVRNNEQFF. The CDR3 DNA reads TGTGCCAGCAGCTCGCGACTAGCGGGAGTTAGAAACAATGAGCAGTTCTTC.

This chain uses TRBV28 with TRBJ2-7; 8 nucleotides agree with TRBD1. V shed 1 base, J shed 5 bases, and the junction held 16 bases outside the gene matches. CDR3 length: 18 residues. Germline CDR1 is MDHEN and CDR2 is SYDVKM. CDR3 region: CASSLYPADRVVQNEQYF. The CDR3 DNA follows: TGTGCCAGCAGTTTATACCCCGCGGACAGGGTTGTACAAAACGAGCAGTACTTC.

This chain uses TRBV28 with TRBJ1-5; D is uncertain. Germline V gene data show CDR1 as MDHEN and CDR2 as SYDVKM. The CDR3 totals 13 residues. Between the trimmed V and J ends, which lost 5 bases and 9 bases, there was a span of 14 bases. The CDR3 bases are TGTGCCAGCAGTGCGAACGGGTGGTCGCCCCAGCATTTT. Translated: CASSANGWSPQHF. Full variable domain (missing parts from reference TRBV28 and TRBJ1-5): DVKVTQSSRYLVKRTGEKVFLECVQDMDHENMFWYRQDPGLGLRLIYFSYDVKMKEKGDIPEGYSVSREKKERFSLILESASTNQTSMYLCASSANGWSPQHFGDGTRLSIL.

The chain couples TRBV11-3 to TRBJ1-5; D is uncertain. Trimming shortened V by 8 bases and J by 7 bases, and 9 bases separated the two germline ends. CDR1 and CDR2 from the germline V gene are SGHNT and YENEEA. There are 11 residues in the CDR3. Written as DNA, the CDR3 is TGTGCCAGCCCCCTACCGCAGCCCCAGCATTTT. Residues: CASPLPQPQHF.

J is TRBJ2-1 and V is TRBV6-2 or TRBV6-3; TRBD1 matches at 7 bases. J was trimmed by 4 bases and V by 1 base; bases with no gene match: 19. The CDR3 loop spans 20 amino acids. Germline V gives CDR1 MNHEY, CDR2 SVGEGT. The DNA for the CDR3 is TGTGCCAGCAGTTACTACAGGGGAACCCTAGTCGGGGAGAGATACAATGAGCAGTTCTTC. It codes for CASSYYRGTLVGERYNEQFF.

This chain uses TRBV19 with TRBJ2-3; D not resolved. CDR3 length: 14 residues. Germline V lookup: CDR1 LNHDA, CDR2 SQIVND (reference sequence). The V gene lost 5 bases and the J gene lost 2 bases, with 11 bases spanning the gap. In DNA, the CDR3 is TGTGCCAGTAGTGTTTCCTCAGTCACAGATACGCAGTATTTT. Residues: CASSVSSVTDTQYF.

The chain has TRBV5-1 and TRBJ1-4; a weak D match, TRBD1 (6 bases). The CDR3 contains 15 residues. V dropped 0 bases and J dropped 0 bases, with 6 bases sitting between them. Germline values: CDR1 SGHRS, CDR2 YFSETQ. CDR3 residues: CASSLAGATNEKLFF. The CDR3 region has the DNA TGCGCCAGCAGCTTGGCAGGGGCAACTAATGAAAAACTGTTTTTT.

This chain uses TRBV4-2 with TRBJ1-1; TRBD1 aligns across 9 bases. Trimming cost V 4 bases and J 2 bases; bases outside gene matches: 5. The CDR3 has 15 amino acids. The germline gives CDR1 LGHNA, CDR2 YNFKEQ. The CDR3 coding sequence is TGTGCCAGCAGCCCCCCGGGACAGGGAAACACTGAAGCTTTCTTT. Protein product: CASSPPGQGNTEAFF.

This chain links TRBV20-1 with TRBJ2-4, with 7 bases aligning to TRBD2. The V gene's germline CDR1 is DFQATT and CDR2 SNEGSKA (reference sequence). V was pared by 3 bases and J by 4 bases, with 6 bases of the junction left unmatched. This CDR3 has 14 residues. CDR3 loop: CSASRPSGKNIQYF. The CDR3 nucleotides are TGCAGTGCTAGTAGGCCTAGCGGTAAAAACATTCAGTACTTC.